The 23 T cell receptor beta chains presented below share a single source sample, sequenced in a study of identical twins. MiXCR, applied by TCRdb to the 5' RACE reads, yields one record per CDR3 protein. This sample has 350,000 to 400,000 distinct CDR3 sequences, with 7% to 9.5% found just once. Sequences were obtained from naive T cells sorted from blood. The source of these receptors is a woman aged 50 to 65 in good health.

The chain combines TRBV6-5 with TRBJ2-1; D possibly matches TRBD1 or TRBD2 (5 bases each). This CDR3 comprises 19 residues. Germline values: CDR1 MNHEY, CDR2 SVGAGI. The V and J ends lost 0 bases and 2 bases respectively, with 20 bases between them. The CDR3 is CASSYSNRFRDGPYNEQFF. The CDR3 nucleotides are TGTGCCAGCAGTTACTCGAACAGGTTCCGGGACGGGCCCTACAATGAGCAGTTCTTC.

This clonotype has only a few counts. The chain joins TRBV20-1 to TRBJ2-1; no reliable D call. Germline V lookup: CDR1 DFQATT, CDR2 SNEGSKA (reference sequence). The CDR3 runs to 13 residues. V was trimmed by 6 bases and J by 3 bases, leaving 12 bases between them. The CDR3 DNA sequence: TGCAGTGCCTCAGGAGCCTTCTACAATGAGCAGTTCTTC. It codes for CSASGAFYNEQFF.

This chain's CDR3 is CASGLGRDGSASNQPQHF. CDR3 nucleotide sequence: TGTGCTAGTGGTCTAGGCAGGGACGGCTCCGCTAGCAATCAGCCCCAGCATTTT. The chain links TRBV12-5 to TRBJ1-5; a weak D match, TRBD1 (5 bases). Germline V gene sequence: CDR1 LGHNT, CDR2 FRNRAP. CDR3 length: 18 amino acids. V was trimmed by 5 bases and J by 0 bases, leaving 20 bases between them.

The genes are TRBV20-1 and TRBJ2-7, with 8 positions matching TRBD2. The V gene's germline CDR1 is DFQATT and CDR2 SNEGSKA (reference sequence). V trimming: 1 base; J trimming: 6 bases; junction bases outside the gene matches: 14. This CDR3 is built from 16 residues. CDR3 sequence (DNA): TGCAGTGCTAGAGTCCCCGGGACTAGAGATATCTCCGAGCAGTACTTC. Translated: CSARVPGTRDISEQYF.

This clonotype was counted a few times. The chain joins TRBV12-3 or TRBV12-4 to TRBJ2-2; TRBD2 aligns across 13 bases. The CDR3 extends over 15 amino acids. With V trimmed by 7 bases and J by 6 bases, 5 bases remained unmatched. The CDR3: CASTLLAGGPGELFF. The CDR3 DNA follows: TGTGCCAGCACCCTACTAGCGGGAGGGCCCGGGGAGCTGTTTTTT.

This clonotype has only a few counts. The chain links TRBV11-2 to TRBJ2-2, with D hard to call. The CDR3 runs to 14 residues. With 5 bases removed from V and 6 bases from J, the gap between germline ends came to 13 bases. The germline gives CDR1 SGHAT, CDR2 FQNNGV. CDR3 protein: CASSPIADAGELFF. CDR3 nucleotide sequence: TGTGCCAGCAGCCCCATCGCGGATGCCGGGGAGCTGTTTTTT. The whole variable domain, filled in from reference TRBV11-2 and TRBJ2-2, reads EAGVAQSPRYKIIEKRQSVAFWCNPISGHATLYWYQQILGQGPKLLIQFQNNGVVDDSQLPKDRFSAERLKGVDSTLKIQPAKLEDSAVYLCASSPIADAGELFFGEGSRLTVL.

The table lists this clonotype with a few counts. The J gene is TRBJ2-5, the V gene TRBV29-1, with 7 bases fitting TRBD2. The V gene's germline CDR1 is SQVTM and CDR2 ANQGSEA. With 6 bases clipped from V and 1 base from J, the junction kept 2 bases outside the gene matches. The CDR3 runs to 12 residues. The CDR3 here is CSVGLVQETQYF. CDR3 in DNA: TGCAGCGTCGGACTAGTCCAAGAGACCCAGTACTTC.

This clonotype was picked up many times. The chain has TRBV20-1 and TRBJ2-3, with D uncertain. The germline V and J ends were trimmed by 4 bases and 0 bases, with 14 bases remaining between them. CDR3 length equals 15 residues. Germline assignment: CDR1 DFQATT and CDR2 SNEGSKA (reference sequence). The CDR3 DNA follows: TGCAGTGCTACCCGAGCTCAGATTAGCACAGATACGCAGTATTTT. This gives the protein CSATRAQISTDTQYF.

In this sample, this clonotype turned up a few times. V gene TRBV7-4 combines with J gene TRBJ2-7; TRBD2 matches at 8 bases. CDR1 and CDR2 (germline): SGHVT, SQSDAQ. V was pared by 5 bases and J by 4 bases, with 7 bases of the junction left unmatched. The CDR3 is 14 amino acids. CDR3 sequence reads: CASSEPSGLYEQYV. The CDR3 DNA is TGTGCCAGCAGCGAGCCTAGCGGGCTTTACGAGCAGTACGTC.

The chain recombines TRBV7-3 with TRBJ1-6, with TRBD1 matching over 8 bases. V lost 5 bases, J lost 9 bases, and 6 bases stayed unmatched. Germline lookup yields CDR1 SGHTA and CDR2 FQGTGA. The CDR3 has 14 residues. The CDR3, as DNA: TGTGCCAGCAGCGTCGACAGGGGAGGTTCACCCCTCCACTTT. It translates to CASSVDRGGSPLHF.

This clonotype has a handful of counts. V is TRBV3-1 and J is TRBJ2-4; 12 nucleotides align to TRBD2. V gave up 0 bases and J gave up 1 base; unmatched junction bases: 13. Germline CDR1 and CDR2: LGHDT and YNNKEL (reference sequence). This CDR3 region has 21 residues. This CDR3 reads CASSQDPRGLAGTRAKNIQYF. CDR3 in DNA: TGTGCCAGCAGCCAAGATCCTCGCGGACTAGCGGGAACTCGGGCCAAAAACATTCAGTACTTC. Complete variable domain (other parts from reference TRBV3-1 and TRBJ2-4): DTAVSQTPKYLVTQMGNDKSIKCEQNLGHDTMYWYKQDSKKFLKIMFSYNNKELIINETVPNRFSPKSPDKAHLNLHINSLELGDSAVYFCASSQDPRGLAGTRAKNIQYFGAGTRLSVL.

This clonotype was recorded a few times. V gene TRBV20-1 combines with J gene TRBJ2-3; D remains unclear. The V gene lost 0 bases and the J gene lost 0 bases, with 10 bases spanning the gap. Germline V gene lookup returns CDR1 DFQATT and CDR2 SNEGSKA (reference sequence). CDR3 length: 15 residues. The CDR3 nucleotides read TGCAGTGCTAGAGAGCTGACCTCTAGCACAGATACGCAGTATTTT. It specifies CSARELTSSTDTQYF.

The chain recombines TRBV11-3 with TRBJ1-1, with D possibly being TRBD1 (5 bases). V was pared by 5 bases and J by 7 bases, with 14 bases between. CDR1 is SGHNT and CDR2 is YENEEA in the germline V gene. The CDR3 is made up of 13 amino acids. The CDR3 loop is CASSPGGLGEAFF. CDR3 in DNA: TGTGCCAGCAGCCCGGGGGGACTCGGTGAAGCTTTCTTT.

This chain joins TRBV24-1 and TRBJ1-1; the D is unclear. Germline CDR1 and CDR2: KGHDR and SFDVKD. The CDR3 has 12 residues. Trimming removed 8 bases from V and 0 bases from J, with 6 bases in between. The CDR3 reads CATKNLNTEAFF. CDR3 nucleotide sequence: TGTGCCACCAAGAACTTGAACACTGAAGCTTTCTTT.

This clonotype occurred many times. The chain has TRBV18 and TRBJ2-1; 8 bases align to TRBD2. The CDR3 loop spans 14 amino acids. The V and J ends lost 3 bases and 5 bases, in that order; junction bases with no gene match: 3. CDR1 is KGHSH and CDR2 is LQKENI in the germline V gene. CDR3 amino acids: CASSPTGGNNEQFF. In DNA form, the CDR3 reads TGTGCCAGCTCACCTACGGGGGGGAACAATGAGCAGTTCTTC.

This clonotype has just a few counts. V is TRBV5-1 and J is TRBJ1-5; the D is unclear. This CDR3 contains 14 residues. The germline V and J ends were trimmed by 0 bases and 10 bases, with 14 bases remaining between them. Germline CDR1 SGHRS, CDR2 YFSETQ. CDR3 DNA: TGCGCCAGCAGCTTGGTAGCCGGACTTGAACCCCAGCATTTT. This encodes CASSLVAGLEPQHF.

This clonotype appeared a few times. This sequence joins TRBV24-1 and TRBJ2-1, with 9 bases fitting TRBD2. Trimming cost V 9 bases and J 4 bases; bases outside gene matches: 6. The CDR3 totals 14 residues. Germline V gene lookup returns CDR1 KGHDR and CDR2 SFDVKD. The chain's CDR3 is CATGGTSSYNEQFF. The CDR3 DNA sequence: TGTGCCACCGGAGGGACTAGCTCTTACAATGAGCAGTTCTTC.

In DNA form, the CDR3 reads TGTGCCTGGAGTCCGGACAGTGGAAACACCATATATTTT. Its translation is CAWSPDSGNTIYF. This chain joins TRBV30 and TRBJ1-3; perhaps TRBD1 as D (6 bases). V gave up 2 bases and J gave up 3 bases, with 8 bases separating them. The germline V gene encodes CDR1 GTSNPN and CDR2 SVGIG (reference sequence). The CDR3 has 13 residues.

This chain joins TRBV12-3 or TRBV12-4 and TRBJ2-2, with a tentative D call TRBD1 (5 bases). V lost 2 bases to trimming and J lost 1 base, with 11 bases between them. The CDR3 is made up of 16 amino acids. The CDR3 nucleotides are TGTGCCAGCAGTTTAAGGCCCCAGGGGAACACCGGGGAGCTGTTTTTT. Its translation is CASSLRPQGNTGELFF.

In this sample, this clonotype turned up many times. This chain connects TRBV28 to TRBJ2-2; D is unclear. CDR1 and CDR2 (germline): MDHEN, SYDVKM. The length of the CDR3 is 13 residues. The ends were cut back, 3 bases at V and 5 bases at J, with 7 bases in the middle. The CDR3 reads CASSFMSTGELFF. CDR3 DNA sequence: TGTGCCAGCAGTTTCATGAGTACCGGGGAGCTGTTTTTT.

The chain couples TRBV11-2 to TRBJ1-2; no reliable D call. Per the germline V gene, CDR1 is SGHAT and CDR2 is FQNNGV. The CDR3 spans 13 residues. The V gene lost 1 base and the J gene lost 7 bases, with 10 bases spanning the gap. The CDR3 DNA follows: TGTGCCAGCAGCTTAGGTTTAGAGCTTGGCTACACCTTC. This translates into CASSLGLELGYTF.

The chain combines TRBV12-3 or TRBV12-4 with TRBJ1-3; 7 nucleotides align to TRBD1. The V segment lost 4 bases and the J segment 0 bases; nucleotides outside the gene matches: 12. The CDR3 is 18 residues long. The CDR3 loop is CASSYRDSTFNSGNTIYF. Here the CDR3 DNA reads TGTGCCAGCAGTTACCGGGACAGCACCTTCAACTCTGGAAACACCATATATTTT.

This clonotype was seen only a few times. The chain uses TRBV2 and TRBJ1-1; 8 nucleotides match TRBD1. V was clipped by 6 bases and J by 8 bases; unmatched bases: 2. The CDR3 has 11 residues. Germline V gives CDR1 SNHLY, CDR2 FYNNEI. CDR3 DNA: TGTGCCAGCAGGGGGGACAGGGAAGCTTTCTTT. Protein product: CASRGDREAFF.